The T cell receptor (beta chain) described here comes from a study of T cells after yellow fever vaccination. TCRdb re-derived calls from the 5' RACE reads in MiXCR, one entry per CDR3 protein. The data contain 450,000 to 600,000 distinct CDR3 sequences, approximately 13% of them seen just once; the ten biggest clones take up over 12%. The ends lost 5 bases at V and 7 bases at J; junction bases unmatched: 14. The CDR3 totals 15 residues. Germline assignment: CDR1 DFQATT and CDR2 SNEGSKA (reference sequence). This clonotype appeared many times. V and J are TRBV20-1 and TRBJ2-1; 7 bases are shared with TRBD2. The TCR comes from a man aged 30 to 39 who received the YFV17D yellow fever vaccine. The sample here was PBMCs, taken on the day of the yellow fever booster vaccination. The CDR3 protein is CSAARRASGENEQFF. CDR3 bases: TGCAGTGCTGCTCGGCGGGCTAGCGGTGAGAATGAGCAGTTCTTC.